These 22 T cell receptor beta chains came from one sample sequenced in a study of blood T cells in healthy people across ages. Primed by a sample-barcoded 5' primer and a J-beta primer mix, a second PCR proceeded for roughly 6 to 12 cycles. MiXCR, applied by TCRdb to the 5' RACE reads, yields one record per CDR3 protein. The sample has 800,000 to 950,000 distinct CDR3 sequences, about 27% seen once. These data were also reused for a study on T cells of mothers and their children.

Sequencing used blood. The receptors were sampled from a woman aged 40 to 55 in good health.

The chain has TRBV7-9 and TRBJ1-6, with D possibly matching TRBD1 (5 bases). CDR1 and CDR2 (germline): SEHNR, FQNEAQ (reference sequence). V lost 4 bases and J 9 bases, leaving 19 bases between the germline ends. The CDR3 is 16 amino acids. The CDR3 here is CASSYQAGTLGSPLHF. Here the CDR3 DNA reads TGTGCCAGCAGCTACCAGGCCGGGACCCTGGGTTCACCCCTCCACTTT.

This clonotype showed up many times. The chain is built from TRBV20-1 and TRBJ2-5, with D possibly matching TRBD2 (6 bases). This CDR3 spans 13 amino acids. Between the trimmed V and J ends, which lost 2 bases and 0 bases, there was a span of 7 bases. Looked up from germline, CDR1 is DFQATT and CDR2 is SNEGSKA (reference sequence). CDR3 nucleotides: TGCAGTGCTAGACGGGGGTACCAAGAGACCCAGTACTTC. It is translated as CSARRGYQETQYF.

In its sample, this clonotype was seen many times. The chain carries TRBV13 and TRBJ1-2; 7 bases match TRBD1. Germline V gives CDR1 PRHDT, CDR2 FYEKMQ (reference sequence). This CDR3 has 13 amino acids. Germline trimming cut 4 bases from V and 4 bases from J; bases unmatched to any gene: 3. The CDR3 region has the DNA TGTGCCAGCAGCTCCGGACAGGCCTATGGCTACACCTTC. Translating gives CASSSGQAYGYTF.

The rearrangement joins TRBV12-3 or TRBV12-4 to TRBJ2-7; TRBD1 agrees at 10 bases. CDR3 length: 15 residues. J was trimmed by 7 bases and V by 2 bases; bases with no gene match: 8. Written as DNA, the CDR3 is TGTGCCAGCAGTTTAAGTGGGACAGGGGCCGGGGAGCAGTACTTC. This encodes CASSLSGTGAGEQYF.

This clonotype showed up just a few times. The chain employs TRBV9 and TRBJ1-4, with D uncertain. Trimming left V 0 bases short and J 8 bases short, with 11 bases between. This CDR3 is built from 14 residues. Per the germline V gene, CDR1 is SGDLS and CDR2 is YYNGEE. CDR3 amino acids: CASSVGLAGEKLFF. The CDR3 region has the DNA TGTGCCAGCAGCGTAGGGTTGGCCGGCGAAAAACTGTTTTTT. The full variable domain, rest sourced from reference TRBV9 and TRBJ1-4, is DSGVTQTPKHLITATGQRVTLRCSPRSGDLSVYWYQQSLDQGLQFLIQYYNGEERAKGNILERFSAQQFPDLHSELNLSSLELGDSALYFCASSVGLAGEKLFFGSGTQLSVL.

The table lists this clonotype with a few counts. The chain carries TRBV29-1 and TRBJ2-7; D is unclear. V was cut by 4 bases and J by 3 bases, with 7 bases left in between. The CDR3 contains 11 residues. In germline, CDR1 is SQVTM, CDR2 ANQGSEA. The CDR3, as DNA: TGCAGCGTTGTGAGGAACTACGAGCAGTACTTC. It specifies CSVVRNYEQYF.

The chain joins TRBV4-1 to TRBJ2-7; 7 bases fit TRBD1. With V trimmed by 0 bases and J by 0 bases, 5 bases remained unmatched. The CDR3 covers 16 residues. Germline V gene lookup returns CDR1 MGHRA and CDR2 YSYEKL. CDR3 sequence (DNA): TGCGCCAGCAGCCAAGATCCAGGACAGGTCTCCTACGAGCAGTACTTC. This gives the protein CASSQDPGQVSYEQYF.

As concerns this clonotype: This may arise from a read error, as a much more abundant clone is one base away. Here the CDR3 omits its conserved ending phenylalanine or tryptophan, so a read error is the likely source. V gene TRBV7-9 combines with J gene TRBJ2-5; D gene unclear. Trimming left V 2 bases short and J 5 bases short, with 9 bases between. From germline, CDR1 is SEHNR and CDR2 FQNEAQ (reference sequence). The CDR3 totals 13 residues. CDR3 loop: CASSLMSGETQYY. CDR3 coding DNA: TGTGCCAGCAGCTTAATGTCTGGGGAGACCCAGTACTAC.

The DNA for the CDR3 is TGCGCCAGCAGTTTGAATGGACAGCGATGGAGTGAGCAGTTCTTC. It is translated as CASSLNGQRWSEQFF. The chain recombines TRBV5-1 with TRBJ2-1, with D perhaps matching TRBD1 (6 bases). Trimming pared 5 bases from V and 9 bases from J, leaving 21 bases between. Germline CDR1 SGHRS, CDR2 YFSETQ. The CDR3 sequence is 15 residues long.

The table lists this clonotype with a few counts. This chain connects TRBV12-3 or TRBV12-4 to TRBJ2-4; D is possibly TRBD1 or TRBD2 (6 bases each). This CDR3 has 15 residues. With 2 bases removed from V and 0 bases from J, the gap between germline ends came to 8 bases. CDR3 bases: TGTGCCAGCAGTTTACGGGGGCCAGCCAAAAACATTCAGTACTTC. Protein sequence: CASSLRGPAKNIQYF.

This clonotype was picked up a small number of times. This chain links TRBV20-1 with TRBJ2-5, with D unclear. Germline V gives CDR1 DFQATT, CDR2 SNEGSKA (reference sequence). V lost 0 bases to trimming and J lost 0 bases, with 11 bases between them. This CDR3 region has 15 residues. This CDR3 reads CSAREPSEYQETQYF. For the CDR3, the DNA is TGCAGTGCTAGAGAGCCCTCCGAGTACCAAGAGACCCAGTACTTC.

In this sample, this clonotype turned up many times. The CDR3 bases are TGTGCCAGCCCTTACCCAGACAGGGCACACTATGGCTACACCTTC. It yields the protein CASPYPDRAHYGYTF. This chain connects TRBV12-3 or TRBV12-4 to TRBJ1-2; TRBD1 aligns across 7 bases. The V and J ends lost 8 bases and 3 bases, in that order; junction bases with no gene match: 12. The CDR3 runs 15 residues.

In this sample, this clonotype turned up a few times. The gene calls are TRBV4-1 and TRBJ1-5; D remains unclear. The V and J ends lost 0 bases and 2 bases respectively, with 8 bases between them. The CDR3 sequence is 15 residues long. Germline V lookup: CDR1 MGHRA, CDR2 YSYEKL. CDR3: CASSQDPIGNQPQHF. The CDR3 DNA follows: TGCGCCAGCAGCCAAGATCCCATTGGCAATCAGCCCCAGCATTTT.

In this sample, this clonotype turned up many times. CDR3 coding DNA: TGTGCCAGCAGCCTGGGACTAGCGGGGGGCGAAGATACGCAGTATTTT. The encoded protein is CASSLGLAGGEDTQYF. This sequence joins TRBV7-2 and TRBJ2-3; 15 bases line up with TRBD2. With V trimmed by 5 bases and J by 5 bases, 5 bases remained unmatched. Germline V gene sequence: CDR1 SGHTA, CDR2 FQGNSA. The CDR3 extends over 16 amino acids.

A note on this clonotype: The junction differs from germline at one of its ends, possibly a read error. For the CDR3, the DNA is TGCGCCAGCAGCTTAGGGACAGGGGGCCTGGAGACCCAGTACTTC. Its translation: CASSLGTGGLETQYF. This chain uses TRBV7-2 with TRBJ2-7; TRBD1 agrees at 12 bases. The J call may not be correct, given that the DNA end is closer to TRBJ2-5. Germline CDR1 and CDR2: SGHTA and FQGNSA. This CDR3 contains 15 residues.

The chain combines TRBV7-2 with TRBJ1-2; D might be TRBD1 (5 bases). This CDR3 contains 17 residues. In germline, CDR1 is SGHTA, CDR2 FQGNSA. Trimming removed 5 bases at V and 3 bases at J, with 22 bases between. The CDR3 DNA is TGTGCCAGCAGCCAATCTATCGGGGCAGGGCAGGACTATGGCTACACCTTC. It codes for CASSQSIGAGQDYGYTF.

This clonotype was recorded many times. CDR3 DNA sequence: TGTGCCAGCACCCGGACAGGGGGCGCATTGGCGTATGGCTACACCTTC. Amino acid sequence: CASTRTGGALAYGYTF. The rearrangement links TRBV5-6 to TRBJ1-2, with 11 bases aligning to TRBD1. J was trimmed by 5 bases and V by 6 bases; bases with no gene match: 12. Germline V lookup: CDR1 SGHDT, CDR2 YYEEEE. The CDR3 loop spans 16 amino acids.

V is TRBV7-2 and J is TRBJ1-2, with 11 bases lining up with TRBD1. Germline CDR1 is SGHTA and CDR2 is FQGNSA. The CDR3 has 15 residues. The trim removed 6 bases at V and 3 bases at J, leaving 6 bases unmatched. For the CDR3, the DNA is TGTGCCAGCAGGGCCGGGACAGGGGGGGACTATGGCTACACCTTC. Its protein product is CASRAGTGGDYGYTF.

This chain joins TRBV4-3 and TRBJ1-1, with D hard to call. The CDR3 is 13 residues long. V was cut by 8 bases and J by 2 bases, with 12 bases left in between. Germline CDR1 reads LGHNA; CDR2 reads YSLEER. The CDR3: CASRLMSNTEAFF. CDR3 bases: TGCGCCAGCCGCCTCATGTCCAACACTGAAGCTTTCTTT.

This clonotype has only a few counts. The rearrangement uses TRBV7-6 and TRBJ1-5; no definite D call. Germline V gives CDR1 SGHVS, CDR2 FNYEAQ. Trimming cost V 8 bases and J 4 bases, with 9 bases left between them. The CDR3 spans 12 residues. CDR3 DNA sequence: TGTGCCAGCGCGGACTTTAATCAGCCCCAGCATTTT. Protein: CASADFNQPQHF.

The chain recombines TRBV5-1 with TRBJ2-3; 11 nucleotides align to TRBD2. CDR1 is SGHRS, CDR2 YFSETQ, per germline. With 4 bases clipped from V and 4 bases from J, the junction kept 11 bases outside the gene matches. The CDR3 covers 17 residues. The CDR3 DNA is TGCGCCAGCAGCCCCCGTCTAGCGGGGGGAGGGCCAGATACGCAGTATTTT. Protein: CASSPRLAGGGPDTQYF.

This clonotype was detected ten times or more. V usage is TRBV20-1 and J usage is TRBJ2-7, with D perhaps TRBD2 (5 bases). Trimming cost V 0 bases and J 1 base, with 13 bases left between them. Per germline, CDR1 DFQATT and CDR2 SNEGSKA (reference sequence). The CDR3 consists of 15 residues. The CDR3 nucleotides read TGCAGTGCTAGAGATCAAGGGAGAGGTTCCTACGAGCAGTACTTC. It codes for CSARDQGRGSYEQYF.